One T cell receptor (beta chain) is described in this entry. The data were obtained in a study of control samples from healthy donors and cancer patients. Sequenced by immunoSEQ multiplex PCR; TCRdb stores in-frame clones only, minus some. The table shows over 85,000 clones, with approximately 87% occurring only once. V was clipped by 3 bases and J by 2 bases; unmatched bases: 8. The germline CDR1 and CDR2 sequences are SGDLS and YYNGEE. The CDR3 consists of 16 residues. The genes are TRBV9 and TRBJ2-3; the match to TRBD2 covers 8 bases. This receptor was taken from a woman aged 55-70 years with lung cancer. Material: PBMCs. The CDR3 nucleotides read TGTGCCAGCAGCGGCGTGGCGGGAGGACCCACAGATACGCAGTATTTT. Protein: CASSGVAGGPTDTQYF.